Detailed here is one TCR beta chain. Antigen specificity is unknown. This entry comes from a study of beta chain features in type 1 diabetes. Findings and caveats of the study: Among all four CD4+ subsets, Type 1 diabetes patients had TCRB CDR3s that were moderately but significantly shorter.

Losses at the gene ends were 4 bases for V and 4 bases for J; bases not matched to a gene: 5. CDR1 is KGHSH and CDR2 is LQKENI in the germline V gene. The CDR3 runs to 17 residues. Isolated RNA was reverse transcribed in full, so expressed TCRB transcripts were sequenced. Sequenced naive, central memory and regulatory T cell samples produced an average of approximately 3.8 million reads. Measured with immunoSEQ multiplex PCR; TCRdb has only the in-frame clones, and not every one. The repertoire includes 300,000 to 400,000 clones, 10% to 15% of them detected once, and 0.017% sits in the top ten. This receptor was identified in a young man in good health. The sample taken for sequencing was naive CD4+ T cells from blood. The rearrangement joins TRBV18 to TRBJ2-3; TRBD2 agrees at 16 bases. CDR3 loop: CASSRGTSGRVPDTQYF. The CDR3 region has the DNA TGTGCCAGCTCACGCGGGACTAGCGGGAGGGTTCCAGATACGCAGTATTTT.